One and the same sample provided the 16 T cell receptor beta chains below, sequenced in a study of control samples from healthy donors and cancer patients. TCRdb keeps only in-frame clones here, not all; method: immunoSEQ multiplex PCR. In the table there are roughly 150,000 clones, 80% to 90% of which are singletons. Sequencing was done on a sample of blood. Every receptor here comes from a man aged 18 to 29 in good health.

V usage is TRBV9 and J usage is TRBJ1-2; perhaps TRBD1 as D (6 bases). The germline V and J ends were trimmed by 0 bases and 5 bases, with 14 bases remaining between them. This CDR3 contains 15 residues. Germline loops: CDR1 SGDLS, CDR2 YYNGEE. CDR3: CASSVEDRWDYGYTF. The CDR3 DNA is TGTGCCAGCAGCGTAGAAGACAGGTGGGATTATGGCTACACCTTC.

The genes are TRBV6-5 and TRBJ2-7, with 12 bases lining up with TRBD1. With 6 bases clipped from V and 6 bases from J, the junction kept 9 bases outside the gene matches. CDR3 size: 15 residues. The germline V gene encodes CDR1 MNHEY and CDR2 SVGAGI. CDR3 protein: CASRPSGTGGGEQYF. In nucleotides, the CDR3 is TGTGCCAGCAGGCCCTCCGGGACAGGGGGCGGCGAGCAGTACTTC.

The chain joins TRBV27 to TRBJ1-2; possible D gene TRBD1, 6 bases. The CDR3 length is 12 residues. Germline CDR1 and CDR2: MNHEY and SMNVEV (reference sequence). The V gene lost 8 bases and the J gene lost 8 bases, with 15 bases spanning the gap. The CDR3 region is CASFAGAQGYTF. DNA for the CDR3: TGTGCCAGCTTTGCAGGGGCGCAGGGCTACACCTTC.

The chain carries TRBV3-1 (or the pseudogene TRBV3-2) and TRBJ2-1; possibly TRBD2 for D (6 bases). V was cut by 4 bases and J by 9 bases, with 13 bases left in between. This CDR3 is 13 amino acids long. The germline CDR1 and CDR2 sequences are LGHDT and YNNKEL (reference sequence). The DNA for the CDR3 is TGTGCCAGCAGCCTCTACACGGGAGCTGAGCAGTTCTTC. It codes for CASSLYTGAEQFF.

The chain combines TRBV6-4 with TRBJ1-6; D remains unclear. V was trimmed by 6 bases and J by 3 bases, leaving 12 bases between them. This CDR3 is built from 15 residues. CDR1 and CDR2 (germline): MRHNA, SNTAGT. CDR3 residues: CASRRSAIYNSPLHF. For the CDR3, the DNA is TGTGCCAGCAGGAGGAGCGCCATCTATAATTCACCCCTCCACTTT.

J is TRBJ1-2 and V is TRBV28; weak D call: TRBD1 (5 bases). The CDR3 contains 15 residues. The V end was cut by 8 bases, the J end by 0 bases, with 16 bases between. In germline, CDR1 is MDHEN, CDR2 SYDVKM. CDR3 sequence (DNA): TGTGCCAGCCGGGGGGGGACGTCCGCTAACTATGGCTACACCTTC. Translated: CASRGGTSANYGYTF.

A word on this clone: At the DNA level, this CDR3 is encoded by other sequences in the same sample as well. The chain is built from TRBV4-1 and TRBJ2-1; TRBD2 matches 15 bases. Losses at the gene ends were 1 base for V and 7 bases for J; bases not matched to a gene: 8. CDR3 length equals 18 residues. Germline V CDR1 and CDR2: MGHRA, YSYEKL. The CDR3 bases are TGCGCCAGCAGCCAAGTAGATATGGGACTAGCGGGGGGAAATGAGCAGTTCTTC. Amino acid sequence: CASSQVDMGLAGGNEQFF.

The chain couples TRBV28 to TRBJ1-2; D possibly corresponds to TRBD1 (5 bases). V lost 8 bases and J 4 bases, leaving 8 bases between the germline ends. In germline, CDR1 is MDHEN, CDR2 SYDVKM. CDR3 size: 11 residues. In nucleotides, the CDR3 is TGTGCCAGCCGGGACGGCTATGGCTACACCTTC. Translated: CASRDGYGYTF.

This clone was seen just once. V and J are TRBV3-1 (or the pseudogene TRBV3-2) and TRBJ2-7; the match to TRBD1 covers 9 bases. The CDR3 totals 19 residues. The V segment lost 0 bases and the J segment 2 bases; nucleotides outside the gene matches: 14. CDR1 is LGHDT, CDR2 YNNKEL, per germline (reference sequence). DNA for the CDR3: TGTGCCAGCAGCCAAGATCAGAAGGGGACAGGGTTATTTACCTACGAGCAGTACTTC. Translation gives CASSQDQKGTGLFTYEQYF.

CDR3 region: CASSRSSTEQFF. The DNA of the CDR3 is TGTGCCAGCAGCCGGAGCTCGACTGAGCAGTTCTTC. This sequence joins TRBV5-4 and TRBJ2-1; D gene ambiguous. This CDR3 is built from 12 residues. CDR1 is SGHNT and CDR2 is YYREEE in the germline V gene (reference sequence). Trimming took 4 bases from V and 9 from J, leaving 11 bases between them.

This clone occurred once. This CDR3 is CATGDPRTDTQYF. Written as DNA, the CDR3 is TGTGCCACCGGGGACCCCCGCACAGATACGCAGTATTTT. The genes are TRBV24-1 and TRBJ2-3; D assignment may be TRBD1 or TRBD2 (5 bases each). This CDR3 is built from 13 residues. Germline V lookup: CDR1 KGHDR, CDR2 SFDVKD. Trimming removed 9 bases at V and 1 base at J, with 10 bases between.

V usage is TRBV19 and J usage is TRBJ1-6; maybe TRBD1 (5 bases). Germline V gene sequence: CDR1 LNHDA, CDR2 SQIVND (reference sequence). V was trimmed by 3 bases and J by 6 bases, leaving 18 bases between them. The CDR3 has 17 residues. CDR3 protein: CASSMVAAGLGNSPLHF. Here the CDR3 DNA reads TGTGCCAGTAGTATGGTGGCCGCAGGGCTGGGTAATTCACCCCTCCACTTT.

The chain recombines TRBV24-1 with TRBJ1-1; D gene uncertain. The CDR3 sequence is 13 residues long. The germline V and J ends were trimmed by 9 bases and 0 bases, with 10 bases remaining between them. Germline V gene lookup returns CDR1 KGHDR and CDR2 SFDVKD. The CDR3 sequence is CATRVSMNTEAFF. CDR3 sequence (DNA): TGTGCCACCCGGGTATCCATGAACACTGAAGCTTTCTTT.

The rearrangement links TRBV3-1 (or the pseudogene TRBV3-2) to TRBJ1-2; no reliable D call. The germline V gene encodes CDR1 LGHDT and CDR2 YNNKEL (reference sequence). This CDR3 region has 11 residues. Trimming took 0 bases from V and 8 from J, leaving 4 bases between them. The CDR3 region is CASSQEGGYTF. The CDR3 DNA sequence: TGTGCCAGCAGCCAAGAGGGAGGCTACACCTTC.

J is TRBJ1-1 and V is TRBV28; tentatively, D is TRBD1 (5 bases). This CDR3 contains 12 residues. Germline loops: CDR1 MDHEN, CDR2 SYDVKM. The ends were cut back, 6 bases at V and 10 bases at J, with 15 bases in the middle. CDR3 in amino acids: CASRTGPGLAFF. For the CDR3, the DNA is TGTGCCAGCAGGACGGGACCAGGGTTAGCTTTCTTT.

This chain uses TRBV7-2 with TRBJ1-2; no firm D call. The V end lost 5 bases, the J end lost 4 bases, and 11 bases lay between the germline ends. Germline assignment: CDR1 SGHTA and CDR2 FQGNSA. This CDR3 spans 13 amino acids. CDR3 loop: CASSRTVSYGYTF. The CDR3 region has the DNA TGTGCCAGCAGCCGGACGGTCAGCTATGGCTACACCTTC.